The clone carrying this T cell receptor (beta chain) was detected only once. The antigen remains unidentified. Treg sorting used a CD4+CD25+CD127-/low gate. Study observations and caveats: Tumor Treg TCRs overlapped most with tumor naive CD4+ cells.

This CDR3 contains 14 residues. The V gene end was trimmed by 7 bases and the J gene end by 6 bases; junction bases not matched to a gene: 8. Constant-region reverse primers amplified full-length variable regions, followed by semi-nested Nested Universal Primer A PCR. Each CDR3 protein is one row after TCRdb ran MiXCR on the 5' RACE reads. Of approximately 7,000 distinct CDR3 sequences in the sample, around 70% were seen once. The receptor's source is a female donor with breast cancer. Input material: tumor-infiltrating Tregs sorted from the breast tumor. The chain employs TRBV12-3 or TRBV12-4 and TRBJ2-7; TRBD1 aligns across 11 bases. CDR3 in amino acids: CASKPRGQGVEQYF. The CDR3 DNA is TGTGCCAGCAAGCCTCGGGGACAGGGGGTCGAGCAGTACTTC.